This record concerns one T cell receptor beta chain sequence. Its antigen is unidentified. The CDR3 runs to 16 residues. J was trimmed by 4 bases and V by 1 base; bases with no gene match: 8. Germline V lookup: CDR1 MGHRA, CDR2 YSYEKL. The protocol was immunoSEQ multiplex PCR, while the TCRdb copy is restricted to in-frame clones and leaves out a portion. The sample lists some 130,000 clones, 94% occurring once. This specimen comes from a study of cytomegalovirus exposure and HLA in healthy donors. General study results and limits: The study designated over 150 TCR beta chains cytomegalovirus-associated.

The chain has TRBV4-1 and TRBJ2-3; TRBD2 matches at 7 bases. The sequencing input was PBMCs. The sequence came from a young man in good health and CMV-seropositive. The CDR3 loop reads CASSQVTAGSSDTQYF. The CDR3 DNA is TGCGCCAGCAGCCAAGTGACAGCGGGATCATCAGATACGCAGTATTTT.